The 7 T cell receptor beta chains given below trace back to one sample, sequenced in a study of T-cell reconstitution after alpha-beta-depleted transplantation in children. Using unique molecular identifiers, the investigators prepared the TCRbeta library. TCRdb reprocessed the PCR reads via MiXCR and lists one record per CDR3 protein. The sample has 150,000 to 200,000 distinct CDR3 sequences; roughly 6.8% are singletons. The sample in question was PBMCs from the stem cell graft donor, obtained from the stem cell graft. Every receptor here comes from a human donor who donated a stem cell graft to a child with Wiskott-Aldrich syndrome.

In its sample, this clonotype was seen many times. The CDR3 sequence: CASSLDSNTEAFF. CDR3 DNA sequence: TGTGCCAGCAGCTTAGACAGTAACACTGAAGCTTTCTTT. This chain uses TRBV7-9 with TRBJ1-1, with no clear D. V lost 1 base and J lost 2, with 5 bases in between. The length of the CDR3 is 13 residues. Germline-derived CDR1 and CDR2 are SEHNR and FQNEAQ (reference sequence).

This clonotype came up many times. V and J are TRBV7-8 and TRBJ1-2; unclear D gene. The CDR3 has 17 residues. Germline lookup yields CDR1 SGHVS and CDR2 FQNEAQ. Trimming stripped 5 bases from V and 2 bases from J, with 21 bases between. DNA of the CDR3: TGTGCCAGCAGCGAAAGACGGACGCCCTCTTCCAACTATGGCTACACCTTC. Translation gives CASSERRTPSSNYGYTF.

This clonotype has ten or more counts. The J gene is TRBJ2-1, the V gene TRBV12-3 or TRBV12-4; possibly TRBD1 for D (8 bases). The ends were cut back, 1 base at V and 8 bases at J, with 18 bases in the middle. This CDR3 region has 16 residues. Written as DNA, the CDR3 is TGTGCCAGCAGTTTAGGCTACAGGGGGGGGCACGATGAGCAGTTCTTC. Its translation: CASSLGYRGGHDEQFF.

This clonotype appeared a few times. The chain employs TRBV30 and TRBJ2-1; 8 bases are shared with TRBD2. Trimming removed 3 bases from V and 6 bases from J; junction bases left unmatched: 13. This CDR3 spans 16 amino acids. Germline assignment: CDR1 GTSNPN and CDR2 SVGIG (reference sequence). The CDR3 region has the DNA TGTGCCTGGAGCGGGGGGGTACAGTGGGGAGGCAATGAGCAGTTCTTC. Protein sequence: CAWSGGVQWGGNEQFF.

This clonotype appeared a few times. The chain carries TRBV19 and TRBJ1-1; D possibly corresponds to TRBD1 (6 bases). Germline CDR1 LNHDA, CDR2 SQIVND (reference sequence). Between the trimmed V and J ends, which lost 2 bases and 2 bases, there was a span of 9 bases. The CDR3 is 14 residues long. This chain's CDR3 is CASSILDSNTEAFF. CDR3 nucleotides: TGTGCCAGTAGTATACTGGACAGCAACACTGAAGCTTTCTTT.

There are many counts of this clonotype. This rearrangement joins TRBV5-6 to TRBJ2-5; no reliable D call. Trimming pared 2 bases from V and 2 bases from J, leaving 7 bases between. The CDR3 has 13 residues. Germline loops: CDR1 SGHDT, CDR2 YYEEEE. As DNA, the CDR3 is TGTGCCAGCAGCTTCGGACGGCAAGAGACCCAGTACTTC. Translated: CASSFGRQETQYF.

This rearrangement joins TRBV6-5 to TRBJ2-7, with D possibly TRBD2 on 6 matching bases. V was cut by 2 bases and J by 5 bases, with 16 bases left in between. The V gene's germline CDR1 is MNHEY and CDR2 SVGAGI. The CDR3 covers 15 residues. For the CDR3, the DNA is TGTGCCAGCAGTTACCTCCCAGGGAGGTTCGACGAGCAGTACTTC. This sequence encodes CASSYLPGRFDEQYF.